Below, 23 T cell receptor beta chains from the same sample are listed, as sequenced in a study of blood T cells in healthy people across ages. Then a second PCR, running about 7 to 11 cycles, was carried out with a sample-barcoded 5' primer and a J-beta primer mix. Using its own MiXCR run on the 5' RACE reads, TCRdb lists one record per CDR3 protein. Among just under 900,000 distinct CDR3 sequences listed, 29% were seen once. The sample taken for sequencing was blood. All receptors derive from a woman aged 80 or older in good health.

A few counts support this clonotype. CDR3 residues: CASSYGQALNGSPLHF. Written as DNA, the CDR3 is TGTGCCAGCAGCTATGGACAGGCCCTTAACGGTTCACCCCTCCACTTT. The rearrangement uses TRBV6-6 and TRBJ1-6; TRBD1 aligns across 7 bases. Germline V gene sequence: CDR1 MNHNY, CDR2 SVGAGI (reference sequence). The CDR3 contains 16 residues. V trimming: 6 bases; J trimming: 9 bases; junction bases outside the gene matches: 14.

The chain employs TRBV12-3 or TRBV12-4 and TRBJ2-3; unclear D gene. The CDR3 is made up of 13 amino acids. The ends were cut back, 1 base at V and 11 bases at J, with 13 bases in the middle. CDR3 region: CASSLVRADVQYF. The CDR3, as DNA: TGTGCCAGCAGTTTAGTCCGGGCAGATGTGCAGTATTTT.

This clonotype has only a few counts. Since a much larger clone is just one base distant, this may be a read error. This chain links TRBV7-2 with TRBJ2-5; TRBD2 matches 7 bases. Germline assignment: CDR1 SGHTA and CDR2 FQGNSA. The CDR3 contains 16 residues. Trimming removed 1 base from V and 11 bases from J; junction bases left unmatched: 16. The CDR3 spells CASSLVAGDFFNEQYF. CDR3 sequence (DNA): TGTGCCAGCAGCTTAGTCGCGGGGGATTTCTTCAATGAGCAGTACTTC.

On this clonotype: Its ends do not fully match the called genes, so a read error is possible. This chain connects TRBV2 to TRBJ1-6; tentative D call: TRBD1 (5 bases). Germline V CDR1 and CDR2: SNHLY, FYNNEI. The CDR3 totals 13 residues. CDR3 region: CAGRAAYNSPLHF. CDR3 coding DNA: TGTGCCGGCAGGGCAGCCTATAATTCACCCCTCCACTTT.

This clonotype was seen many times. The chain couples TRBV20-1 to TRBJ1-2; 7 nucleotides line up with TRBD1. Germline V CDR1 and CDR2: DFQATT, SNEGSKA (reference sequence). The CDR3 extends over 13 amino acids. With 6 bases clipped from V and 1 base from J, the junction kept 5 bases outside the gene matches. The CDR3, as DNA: TGCAGTGCGCAGACAGGGATTAACTATGGCTACACCTTC. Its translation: CSAQTGINYGYTF.

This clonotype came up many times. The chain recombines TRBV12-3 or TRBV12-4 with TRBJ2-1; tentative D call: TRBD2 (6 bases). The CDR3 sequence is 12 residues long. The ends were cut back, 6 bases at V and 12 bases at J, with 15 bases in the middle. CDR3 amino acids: CASRIVLGGQFF. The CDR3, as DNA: TGTGCCAGCAGAATCGTGTTGGGAGGGCAGTTCTTC.

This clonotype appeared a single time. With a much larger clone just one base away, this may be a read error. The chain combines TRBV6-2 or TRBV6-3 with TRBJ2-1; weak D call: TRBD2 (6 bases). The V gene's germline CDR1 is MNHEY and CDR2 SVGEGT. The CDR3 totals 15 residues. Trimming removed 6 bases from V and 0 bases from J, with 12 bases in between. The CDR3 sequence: CASRPVGGSYNEQFF. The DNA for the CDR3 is TGTGCCAGCAGGCCCGTGGGGGGCTCCTACAATGAGCAGTTCTTC.

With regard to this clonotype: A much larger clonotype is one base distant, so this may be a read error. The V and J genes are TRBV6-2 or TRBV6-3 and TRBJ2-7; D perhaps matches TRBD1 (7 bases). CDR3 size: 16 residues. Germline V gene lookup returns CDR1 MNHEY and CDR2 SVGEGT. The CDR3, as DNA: TGTGCCAGCAGTTCGGACCTGACAGGCCAGGGGGGCGAGCACTACTTC. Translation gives CASSSDLTGQGGEHYF.

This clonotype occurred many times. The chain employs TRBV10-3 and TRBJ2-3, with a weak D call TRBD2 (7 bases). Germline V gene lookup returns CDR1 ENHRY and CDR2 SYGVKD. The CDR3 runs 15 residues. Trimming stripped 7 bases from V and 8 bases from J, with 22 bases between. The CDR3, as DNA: TGTGCCATCAACGAAGGAGAGGGGGGGCCGGGTACGCAGTATTTT. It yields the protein CAINEGEGGPGTQYF.

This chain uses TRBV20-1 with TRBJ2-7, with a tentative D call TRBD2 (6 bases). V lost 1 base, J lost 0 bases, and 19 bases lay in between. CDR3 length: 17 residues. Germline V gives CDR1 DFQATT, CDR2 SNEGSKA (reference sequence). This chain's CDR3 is CSARVGGPLWGSYEQYF. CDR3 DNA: TGCAGTGCTAGAGTAGGAGGGCCCCTATGGGGCTCCTACGAGCAGTACTTC.

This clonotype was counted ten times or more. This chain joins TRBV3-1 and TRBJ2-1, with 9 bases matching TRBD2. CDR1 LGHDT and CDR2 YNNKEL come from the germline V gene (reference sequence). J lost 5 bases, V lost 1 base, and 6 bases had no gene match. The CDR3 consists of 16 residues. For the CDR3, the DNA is TGTGCCAGCAGCCAAGGAGCGGGGGGCTTTAACAATGAGCAGTTCTTC. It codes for CASSQGAGGFNNEQFF.

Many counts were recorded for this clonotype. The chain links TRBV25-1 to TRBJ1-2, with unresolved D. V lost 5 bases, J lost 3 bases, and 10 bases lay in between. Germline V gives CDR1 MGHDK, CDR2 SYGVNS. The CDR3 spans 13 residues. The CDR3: CASSRWSDYGYTF. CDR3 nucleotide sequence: TGTGCCAGCAGTAGGTGGTCAGACTATGGCTACACCTTC.

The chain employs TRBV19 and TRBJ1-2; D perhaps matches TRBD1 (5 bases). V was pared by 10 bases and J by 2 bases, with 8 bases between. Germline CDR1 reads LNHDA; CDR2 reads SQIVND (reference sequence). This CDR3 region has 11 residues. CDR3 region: CATGQNYGYTF. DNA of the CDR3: TGTGCCACCGGACAAAACTATGGCTACACCTTC.

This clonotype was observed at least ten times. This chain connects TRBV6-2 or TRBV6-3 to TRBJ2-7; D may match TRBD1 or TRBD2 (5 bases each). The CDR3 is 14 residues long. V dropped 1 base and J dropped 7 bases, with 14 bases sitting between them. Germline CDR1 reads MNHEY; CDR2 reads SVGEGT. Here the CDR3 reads CASSYWGSPREQYF. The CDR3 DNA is TGTGCCAGCAGTTACTGGGGGTCACCCCGGGAGCAGTACTTC.

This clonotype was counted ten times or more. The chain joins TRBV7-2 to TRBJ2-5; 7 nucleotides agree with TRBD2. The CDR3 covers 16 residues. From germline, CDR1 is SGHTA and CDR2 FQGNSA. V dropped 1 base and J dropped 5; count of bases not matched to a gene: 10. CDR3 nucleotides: TGTGCCAGCAGCTTAGACGGTCCGCGGGAGCGTGAGACCCAGTACTTC. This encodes CASSLDGPRERETQYF.

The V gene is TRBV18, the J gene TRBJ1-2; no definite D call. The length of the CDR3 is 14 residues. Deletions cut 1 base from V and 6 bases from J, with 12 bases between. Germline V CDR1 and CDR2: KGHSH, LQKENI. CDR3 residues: CASSPRSLGDGYTF. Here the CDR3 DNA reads TGTGCCAGCTCACCACGGTCCCTCGGTGATGGCTACACCTTC.

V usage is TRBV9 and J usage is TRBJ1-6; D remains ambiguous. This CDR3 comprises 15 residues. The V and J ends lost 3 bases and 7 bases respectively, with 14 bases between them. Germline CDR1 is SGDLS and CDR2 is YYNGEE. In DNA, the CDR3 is TGTGCCAGCAGCGCCTTGTCCCGCGCGAATTCACCCCTCCACTTT. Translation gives CASSALSRANSPLHF.

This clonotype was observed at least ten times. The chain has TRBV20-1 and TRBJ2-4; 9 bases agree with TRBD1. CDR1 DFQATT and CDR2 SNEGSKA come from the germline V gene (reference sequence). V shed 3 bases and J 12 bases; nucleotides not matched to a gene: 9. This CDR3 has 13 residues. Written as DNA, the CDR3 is TGCAGTGCTAGTGGGCGGGACAGGGTTTATCAGTACTTC. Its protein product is CSASGRDRVYQYF.

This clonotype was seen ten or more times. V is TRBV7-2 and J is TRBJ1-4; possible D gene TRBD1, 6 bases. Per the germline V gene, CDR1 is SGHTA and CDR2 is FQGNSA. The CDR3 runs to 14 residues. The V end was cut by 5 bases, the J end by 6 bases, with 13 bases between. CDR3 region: CASSPGTRDEKLFF. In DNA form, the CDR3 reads TGTGCCAGCAGCCCCGGGACAAGGGATGAAAAACTGTTTTTT.

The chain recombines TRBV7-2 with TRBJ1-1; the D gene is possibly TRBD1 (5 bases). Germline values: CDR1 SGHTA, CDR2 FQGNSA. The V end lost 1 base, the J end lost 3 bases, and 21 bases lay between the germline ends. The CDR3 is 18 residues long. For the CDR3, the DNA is TGTGCCAGCAGCTTAGTATTTACAGCGTTACTAGGGGACACTGAAGCTTTCTTT. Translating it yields CASSLVFTALLGDTEAFF.

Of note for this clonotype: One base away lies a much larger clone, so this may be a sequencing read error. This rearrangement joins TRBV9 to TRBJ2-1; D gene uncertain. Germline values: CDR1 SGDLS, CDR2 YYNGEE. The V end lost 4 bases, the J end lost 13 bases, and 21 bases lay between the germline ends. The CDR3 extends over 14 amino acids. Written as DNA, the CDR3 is TGTGCCAGCAGCTTCCTCGGAACAACGGAGACCCAGTTCTTC. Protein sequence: CASSFLGTTETQFF.

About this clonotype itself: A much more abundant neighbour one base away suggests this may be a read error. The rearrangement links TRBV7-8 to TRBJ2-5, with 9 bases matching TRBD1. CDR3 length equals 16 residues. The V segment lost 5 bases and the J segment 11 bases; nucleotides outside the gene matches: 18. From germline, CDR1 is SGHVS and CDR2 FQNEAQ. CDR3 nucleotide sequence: TGTGCCAGCAGCCCAAGACCGGACAGGGGATACAATGAGCAGTACTTC. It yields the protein CASSPRPDRGYNEQYF.

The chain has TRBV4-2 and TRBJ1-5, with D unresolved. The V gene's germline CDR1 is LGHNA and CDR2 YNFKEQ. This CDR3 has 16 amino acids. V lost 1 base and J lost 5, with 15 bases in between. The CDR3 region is CASSQVWRAEDQPQHF. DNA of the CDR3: TGTGCCAGCAGCCAAGTGTGGCGTGCTGAAGATCAGCCCCAGCATTTT.